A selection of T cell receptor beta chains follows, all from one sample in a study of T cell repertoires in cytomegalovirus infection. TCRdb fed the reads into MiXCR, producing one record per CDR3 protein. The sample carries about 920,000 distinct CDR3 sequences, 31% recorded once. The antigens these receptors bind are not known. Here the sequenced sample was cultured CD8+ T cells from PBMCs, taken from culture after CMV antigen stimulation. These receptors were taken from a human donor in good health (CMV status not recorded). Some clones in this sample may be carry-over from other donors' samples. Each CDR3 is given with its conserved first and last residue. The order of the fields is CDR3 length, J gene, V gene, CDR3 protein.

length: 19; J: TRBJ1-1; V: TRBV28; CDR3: CASSLAPGLQVRPNTEAFF
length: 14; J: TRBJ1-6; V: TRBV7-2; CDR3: CASSDQDGNSPLHF
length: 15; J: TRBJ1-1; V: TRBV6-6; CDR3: CASSYSPRIGLEAFF
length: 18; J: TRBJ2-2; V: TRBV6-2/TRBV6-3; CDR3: CASSSYLTGNYNTGELFF
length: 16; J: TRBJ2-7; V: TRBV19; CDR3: CASSIFAGVGPYEQYF
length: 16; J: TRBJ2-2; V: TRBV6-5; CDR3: CASSVAGGAYTGELFF
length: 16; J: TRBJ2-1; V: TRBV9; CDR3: CASSLWQSSTYNEQFF
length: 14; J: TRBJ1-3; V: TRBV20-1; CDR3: CSARDRATGNTIYF
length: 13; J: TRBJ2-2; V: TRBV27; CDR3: CARSLENTGELFF
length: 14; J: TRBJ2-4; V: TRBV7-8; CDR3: CASSSFGTKNIQYF
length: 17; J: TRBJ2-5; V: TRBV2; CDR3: CASSDGLAGVVQETQYF
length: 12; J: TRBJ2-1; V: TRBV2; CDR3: CASLSLAGEQFF
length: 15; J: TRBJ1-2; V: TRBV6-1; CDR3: CASSDPTGPNYGYTF
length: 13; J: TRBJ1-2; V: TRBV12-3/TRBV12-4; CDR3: CASWGDSGYGYTF
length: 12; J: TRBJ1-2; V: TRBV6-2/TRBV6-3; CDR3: CASSYYSYGYTF
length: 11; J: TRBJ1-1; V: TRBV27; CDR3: CASSSTAEAFF
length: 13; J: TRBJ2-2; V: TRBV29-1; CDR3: CSVVGAGTGELFF